The 28 T cell receptor beta chains in this list originate from one sample, sequenced in a study of cytomegalovirus exposure and HLA in healthy donors (dated by TCRdb to 2017 to 2019). Library preparation was by the immunoSEQ multiplex PCR assay. A mixture of 60 forward primers for TCR Vbeta segments and 13 reverse primers for TCR Jbeta segments was used in the multiplex PCR. TCRdb carries this immuneACCESS record with in-frame sequences only. Its versions omit some clonotypes, under half of them owing to an unresolved V gene in the studies checked, with the rest unexplained. The sample's clone listing holds tens of thousands of clones. Jointly, the top ten make up about 5% of the sample. The sequenced sample consisted of PBMCs. These receptors were taken from a woman between 40 and 50 years old in good health and CMV-seropositive.

The CDR3 protein is CASSYEETQYF. In DNA form, the CDR3 reads TGTGCCAGCAGTTACGAGGAGACCCAGTACTTC. The J gene is TRBJ2-5, the V gene TRBV6-5; D gene unclear. CDR1 is MNHEY, CDR2 SVGAGI, per germline. The V and J ends lost 2 bases and 5 bases respectively, with 3 bases between them. The CDR3 has 11 amino acids.

CDR3 sequence: CASSYRRQGGNEQFF. The CDR3 DNA follows: TGTGCCAGCAGTTACCGAAGACAGGGGGGCAATGAGCAGTTCTTC. The chain links TRBV6-5 to TRBJ2-1, with 9 bases that match TRBD1. The CDR3 consists of 15 residues. CDR1 is MNHEY, CDR2 SVGAGI, per germline. V dropped 2 bases and J dropped 6; count of bases not matched to a gene: 5.

The chain links TRBV25-1 to TRBJ2-1, with D possibly TRBD2 on 5 matching bases. Germline values: CDR1 MGHDK, CDR2 SYGVNS. CDR3 size: 14 residues. Trimming pared 3 bases from V and 6 bases from J, leaving 12 bases between. The CDR3 nucleotides are TGTGCCAGCAGTGATAAGGGAGAGAGCAATGAGCAGTTCTTC. It encodes CASSDKGESNEQFF.

The chain couples TRBV7-9 to TRBJ1-4; 11 nucleotides align to TRBD1. V shed 3 bases, J shed 10 bases, and the junction held 7 bases outside the gene matches. CDR1 is SEHNR and CDR2 is FQNEAQ in the germline V gene (reference sequence). The CDR3 length is 15 residues. The CDR3 is CASSFPGQGAGKLFF. CDR3 in DNA: TGTGCCAGCAGCTTCCCCGGACAGGGGGCAGGAAAACTGTTTTTT. Complete variable domain (other parts from reference TRBV7-9 and TRBJ1-4): DTGVSQNPRHKITKRGQNVTFRCDPISEHNRLYWYRQTLGQGPEFLTYFQNEAQLEKSRLLSDRFSAERPKGSFSTLEIQRTEQGDSAMYLCASSFPGQGAGKLFFGSGTQLSVL.

The V gene is TRBV27, the J gene TRBJ2-1, with 8 nucleotides matching TRBD1. J lost 7 bases, V lost 6 bases, and 8 bases had no gene match. There are 14 residues in the CDR3. Germline CDR1 and CDR2: MNHEY and SMNVEV (reference sequence). This CDR3 reads CASRVAGGRNEQFF. The CDR3 region has the DNA TGTGCCAGCAGGGTTGCAGGGGGCAGGAATGAGCAGTTCTTC.

CDR3 sequence (DNA): TGTGCCAGCTGGGACCGGGACAGGGGAGGGGAGACCCAGTACTTC. Translation: CASWDRDRGGETQYF. The V and J genes are TRBV5-6 and TRBJ2-5, with 10 bases aligning to TRBD1. There are 15 residues in the CDR3. V was pared by 7 bases and J by 5 bases, with 11 bases of the junction left unmatched. Germline V gives CDR1 SGHDT, CDR2 YYEEEE. Filled out from reference TRBV5-6 and TRBJ2-5, the complete variable domain reads DAGVTQSPTHLIKTRGQQVTLRCSPKSGHDTVSWYQQALGQGPQFIFQYYEEEERQRGNFPDRFSGHQFPNYSSELNVNALLLGDSALYLCASWDRDRGGETQYFGPGTRLLVL.

The chain combines TRBV6-5 with TRBJ2-2; the D gene is possibly TRBD1 (6 bases). The germline V gene has CDR1 MNHEY and CDR2 SVGAGI. The CDR3 is 15 residues long. Trimming took off 5 bases at V and 1 base at J, with 11 bases between the two ends. The CDR3 spells CASSTSGQNTGELFF. The CDR3 coding sequence is TGTGCCAGCAGTACATCGGGACAGAACACCGGGGAGCTGTTTTTT.

The chain recombines TRBV5-8 with TRBJ2-5; D may be TRBD1 (5 bases). The better agreement between TRBJ2-7 and the DNA end casts doubt on the J call. Per germline, CDR1 SGHTS and CDR2 YDEGEE. The CDR3 sequence is 13 residues long. As DNA, the CDR3 is TGTGCCAGCAGCTTGAGGGGATCCTACGAGCAGTACTTC. Encoded protein: CASSLRGSYEQYF.

CDR3 nucleotide sequence: TGTGCCAGCAGCTTAGGGGCGGGGGGCTTAAACACTAACTATGGCTACACCTTC. Encoded protein: CASSLGAGGLNTNYGYTF. The rearrangement links TRBV7-2 to TRBJ1-2, with a weak D call TRBD1 (6 bases). Between the trimmed V and J ends, which lost 1 base and 0 bases, there was a span of 18 bases. This CDR3 has 18 residues. Germline CDR1 is SGHTA and CDR2 is FQGNSA.

This chain uses TRBV5-1 with TRBJ2-1; 12 bases map to TRBD2. Germline trimming cut 3 bases from V and 5 bases from J; bases unmatched to any gene: 3. Germline V gives CDR1 SGHRS, CDR2 YFSETQ. This CDR3 is built from 15 residues. Written as DNA, the CDR3 is TGCGCCAGCAGCTCCCTAGCGGGGGGGAACAATGAGCAGTTCTTC. It specifies CASSSLAGGNNEQFF.

This chain links TRBV7-9 with TRBJ1-2; D unresolved. Germline V gene data show CDR1 as SEHNR and CDR2 as FQNEAQ (reference sequence). The CDR3 spans 13 residues. V shed 5 bases and J shed 8 bases, with 15 bases lying between them. The CDR3: CASSPSGSNGYTF. The CDR3 DNA follows: TGTGCCAGCAGCCCCTCGGGTTCGAACGGCTACACCTTC.

This chain connects TRBV28 to TRBJ1-1; no clear D. The CDR3 is 14 residues long. Trimming shortened V by 2 bases and J by 2 bases, and 9 bases separated the two germline ends. CDR1 MDHEN and CDR2 SYDVKM come from the germline V gene. Here the CDR3 reads CASSLRRQNTEAFF. CDR3 nucleotide sequence: TGTGCCAGCAGTTTACGGCGGCAAAACACTGAAGCTTTCTTT.

The rearrangement joins TRBV9 to TRBJ2-1; D not certain. The CDR3 is 13 amino acids. The V end was cut by 2 bases, the J end by 6 bases, with 9 bases between. In germline, CDR1 is SGDLS, CDR2 YYNGEE. This chain's CDR3 is CASSVLMSNEQFF. As DNA, the CDR3 is TGTGCCAGCAGCGTTTTAATGAGCAATGAGCAGTTCTTC.

J is TRBJ2-2 and V is TRBV14, with 8 bases matching TRBD2. Trimming took 2 bases from V and 0 from J; bases not matched to a gene: 2. Per the germline V gene, CDR1 is SGHDN and CDR2 is FVKESK. The CDR3 has 16 residues. In DNA form, the CDR3 reads TGTGCCAGCAGCCAACGAGCGGGGGCGAACACCGGGGAGCTGTTTTTT. Protein sequence: CASSQRAGANTGELFF.

The chain uses TRBV5-6 and TRBJ2-5, with 11 positions matching TRBD2. The DNA end is a closer match to TRBJ2-7, so the J assignment may be wrong. The germline V gene has CDR1 SGHDT and CDR2 YYEEEE. The CDR3 runs to 16 residues. In DNA form, the CDR3 reads TGTGCCAGCAGCTTGGCTGGGACTAGCGGTCCCTACGAGCAGTACTTC. Translated: CASSLAGTSGPYEQYF.

The rearrangement links TRBV27 to TRBJ2-2; D is ambiguous. The CDR3 is 15 amino acids. V was trimmed by 6 bases and J by 2 bases, leaving 13 bases between them. Looked up from germline, CDR1 is MNHEY and CDR2 is SMNVEV (reference sequence). The CDR3 DNA reads as TGTGCCAGCAGAGGTTACAGCTTAAACACCGGGGAGCTGTTTTTT. This sequence encodes CASRGYSLNTGELFF.

The chain employs TRBV4-1 and TRBJ2-7, with 10 bases fitting TRBD2. Trimming took 0 bases from V and 3 from J; bases not matched to a gene: 5. CDR3 length: 16 amino acids. The germline gives CDR1 MGHRA, CDR2 YSYEKL. CDR3 DNA: TGCGCCAGCAGCCAAGAAGGTTCTAGCGGGAGCTACGAGCAGTACTTC. It is translated as CASSQEGSSGSYEQYF.

Worth noting for this clone: The same CDR3 also results from other DNA sequences found in this sample. This rearrangement joins TRBV6-5 to TRBJ1-2, with 11 bases matching TRBD1. Germline loops: CDR1 MNHEY, CDR2 SVGAGI. J lost 8 bases, V lost 5 bases, and 7 bases had no gene match. The CDR3 is 14 residues long. CDR3 sequence: CASSRTGGSGGYTF. The CDR3 DNA reads TGTGCCAGCAGTCGGACAGGGGGCTCGGGCGGCTACACCTTC.

The chain recombines TRBV11-3 with TRBJ2-1, with D possibly TRBD1 on 6 matching bases. V lost 0 bases and J lost 3, with 9 bases in between. The CDR3 consists of 15 residues. Germline assignment: CDR1 SGHNT and CDR2 YENEEA. This CDR3 is CASSLDRDNYNEQFF. CDR3 sequence (DNA): TGTGCCAGCAGCTTAGACCGGGACAACTACAATGAGCAGTTCTTC.

The rearrangement uses TRBV7-2 and TRBJ1-2; D not resolved. The CDR3 contains 16 residues. Per germline, CDR1 SGHTA and CDR2 FQGNSA. Between the trimmed V and J ends, which lost 2 bases and 0 bases, there was a span of 13 bases. The CDR3 here is CASSLSEARPNYGYTF. The CDR3 nucleotides read TGTGCCAGCAGCTTATCTGAAGCTAGACCTAACTATGGCTACACCTTC. Based on the CDR3 plus reference TRBV7-2 and TRBJ1-2, the full variable domain is GAGVSQSPSNKVTEKGKDVELRCDPISGHTALYWYRQSLGQGLEFLIYFQGNSAPDKSGLPSDRFSAERTGGSVSTLTIQRTQQEDSAVYLCASSLSEARPNYGYTFGSGTRLTVV.

The chain recombines TRBV19 with TRBJ1-5; 7 positions match TRBD1. CDR1 and CDR2 (germline): LNHDA, SQIVND (reference sequence). Unmatched junction bases numbered 8, after V lost 8 bases and J lost 1 base. The CDR3 totals 15 residues. The CDR3 DNA follows: TGTGCCAGTGACGCGGGACAGATCAGCAATCAGCCCCAGCATTTT. It specifies CASDAGQISNQPQHF.

The J gene is TRBJ1-4, the V gene TRBV9, with D uncertain. The CDR3 runs 15 residues. Germline CDR1 is SGDLS and CDR2 is YYNGEE. Trimming took 4 bases from V and 6 from J, leaving 16 bases between them. CDR3 amino acids: CASSPEFLRDEKLFF. CDR3 coding DNA: TGTGCCAGCAGCCCGGAGTTCCTGCGGGATGAAAAACTGTTTTTT.

The chain is built from TRBV14 and TRBJ2-7; possibly TRBD1 for D (5 bases). Germline-derived CDR1 and CDR2 are SGHDN and FVKESK. V lost 4 bases and J lost 2, with 18 bases in between. The CDR3 spans 16 residues. CDR3 coding DNA: TGTGCCAGCAGCCCCAAAGGGGCCCACCAACCCTACGAGCAGTACTTC. Protein: CASSPKGAHQPYEQYF.

The gene calls are TRBV19 and TRBJ2-1; tentatively, D is TRBD2 (6 bases). Trimming stripped 0 bases from V and 5 bases from J, with 11 bases between. This CDR3 is 15 amino acids long. Germline V gene sequence: CDR1 LNHDA, CDR2 SQIVND (reference sequence). CDR3 bases: TGTGCCAGTAGTATAGATCTCGGGGGTCACAATGAGCAGTTCTTC. Its protein is CASSIDLGGHNEQFF.

The genes are TRBV6-5 and TRBJ1-2; 12 nucleotides agree with TRBD1. The CDR3 loop spans 15 amino acids. Germline assignment: CDR1 MNHEY and CDR2 SVGAGI. With 8 bases clipped from V and 4 bases from J, the junction kept 8 bases outside the gene matches. The CDR3: CASGEGTGGSYGYTF. Here the CDR3 DNA reads TGTGCCAGCGGGGAGGGGACAGGGGGCAGCTATGGCTACACCTTC.

This chain links TRBV10-2 with TRBJ1-1, with TRBD1 as a possible D gene (6 bases). Deletions cut 6 bases from V and 1 base from J, with 18 bases between. Germline values: CDR1 WSHSY, CDR2 SAAADI. The CDR3 is made up of 16 amino acids. The CDR3 region is CASRGAENPGNTEAFF. In DNA, the CDR3 is TGCGCCAGCAGGGGGGCAGAAAACCCCGGGAACACTGAAGCTTTCTTT.

The V and J genes are TRBV28 and TRBJ2-5; possibly TRBD1 for D (5 bases). Trimming pared 3 bases from V and 4 bases from J, leaving 9 bases between. CDR1 and CDR2 from the germline V gene are MDHEN and SYDVKM. The CDR3 extends over 13 amino acids. The CDR3 coding sequence is TGTGCCAGCAGTTTCCAGGGAAGAGAGACCCAGTACTTC. This translates into CASSFQGRETQYF.

The CDR3 protein is CASSPLGGPWGYTF. The CDR3 region has the DNA TGTGCCAGCAGCCCCCTTGGGGGCCCCTGGGGCTACACCTTC. The chain joins TRBV14 to TRBJ1-2; possibly TRBD1 for D (6 bases). Deletions cut 4 bases from V and 8 bases from J, with 17 bases between. This CDR3 has 14 amino acids. Germline CDR1 SGHDN, CDR2 FVKESK.